Sequencing of this T cell receptor (beta chain) was carried out in a study of blood T cell repertoires in COVID-19 (TCRdb year 2020). About the study as a whole: Collaborator samples came from the United States, Italy and Spain and covered acute and convalescent phases of COVID-19. The material from the prospective study consisted of cDNA or gDNA derived from T cells, B-cell-depleted T cells, or PBMCs. The dataset comprised deeply sampled blood TCRbeta repertoires from subjects exposed to, actively infected with, or recovered from COVID-19. A freely available public database, intended as a resource for researchers studying the immune response to SARS-CoV-2, is where the repertoires were released. Samples were obtained from the ongoing ImmuneRACE study (first 160 participants) and from 950 to 1,500 subjects provided by 6 global collaborators. A de-identified subject ID, COVID-19 status, age in years and sex were almost always included in the sample metadata. Where HLA class I and class II types were available, the types were taken from metadata supplied by the sample provider, not from assay-based typing. Overall study outcomes, separate from this receptor: The quantity of clinical and demographic metadata differed by source and by participant and was supplied without curation.

TCRbeta CDR3 regions were amplified from genomic DNA by means of the immunoSEQ Assay, a bias-controlled multiplex PCR. In the authors' own workflow: Nucleated cell counts per sample were estimated from amplification of reference gene primers within the assay. To quantify the absolute abundance of each unique TCRbeta CDR3 rearrangement, sequence reads were collapsed and filtered. For each sample, productive Simpson clonality was calculated as the square root of Simpson's diversity index across productive rearrangements. TCRdb mirrors the immuneACCESS table, restricted to in-frame sequences. Some clones are absent from its copies; in checked studies, under half trace to an unresolved V gene, and the reason for the others is unknown. From that table come the V and J calls and clone size; the DNA was used to work out D and trimming. The sample data list just under 95,000 clones, and 75% to 85% of these were observed just once. 19% of the sample lies in the top ten.

From V the trimming removes 4 bases and from J it removes 8 bases, while the gene matches leave 8 bases of the junction unaccounted for. The CDR3 measures 13 amino acids from cysteine to phenylalanine. Left in the record is the CDR3 DNA by itself, 39 bases read in frame from the first base. From a lookup of the germline V gene, CDR1 and CDR2 are SGDLS and YYNGEE. Each collaborating institution followed its own protocols to collect whole blood in K2EDTA tubes. For TCRbeta analysis, collaborator samples were shipped as frozen whole blood, as isolated PBMCs, or as DNA extracted from either sample type. Concerning this clone: Its antigen target is currently unknown. Base qualities are not at hand, and no much larger clone is one base apart.

The source is a human donor in a cohort sampled during active COVID-19. Rearrangement joined TRBV9 to TRBJ1-1, with 7 junctional bases fitting TRBD1. The sequenced sample consisted of peripheral blood. The bases read TGTGCCAGCAGCCCCGGACAGGTCTCGGAAGCTTTCTTT. Its protein product is CASSPGQVSEAFF. The entire variable domain, with the stretches around the CDR3 drawn from the reference TRBV9 and TRBJ1-1 proteins, is DSGVTQTPKHLITATGQRVTLRCSPRSGDLSVYWYQQSLDQGLQFLIQYYNGEERAKGNILERFSAQQFPDLHSELNLSSLELGDSALYFCASSPGQVSEAFFGQGTRLTVV.